This is a list of T cell receptor beta chains from one sample in a study of cytomegalovirus exposure and HLA in healthy donors. Some clones are missing from TCRdb's copy, which holds only in-frame ones; the method was immunoSEQ multiplex PCR. Of 150,000 or so clones listed, roughly 83% are singletons. Sequencing was carried out using PBMCs. These receptors originate from a man aged 25 to 45 in good health and CMV-seronegative. Both conserved end residues are part of each CDR3. Each record gives: J gene, clone size, V gene, D gene, CDR3 protein, CDR3 DNA. A D gene is named only where the DNA matches it firmly. For some rows the clone size is stated as once, few or many, or as a class when expanded; others skip it.

>TRBJ2-2|-|TRBV11-2|-
CASSYSNTGELFF
TGTGCCAGCAGCTACAGTAACACCGGGGAGCTGTTTTTT
>TRBJ2-5|-|TRBV5-3|TRBD2
CARSYTGTSGYQETQYF
TGTGCCAGAAGTTATACGGGGACTAGTGGGTACCAAGAGACCCAGTACTTC
>TRBJ1-2|-|TRBV14|-
CASSPTTTPNYGYTF
TGTGCCAGCAGCCCAACAACAACCCCTAACTATGGCTACACCTTC
>TRBJ2-5|-|TRBV9|TRBD2
CASSLETREGETQYF
TGTGCCAGCAGCCTGGAAACGCGGGAGGGTGAGACCCAGTACTTC
>TRBJ2-5|-|TRBV5-1|-
CASRGDPEETQYF
TGCGCCAGCAGGGGCGACCCGGAAGAGACCCAGTACTTC
>TRBJ2-7|-|TRBV18|TRBD1
CASSPLIRDRPAEQYF
TGTGCCAGCTCACCACTAATAAGGGACAGACCCGCCGAGCAGTACTTC
>TRBJ1-2|-|TRBV5-1|-
CASSPEERTGHGYGYTF
TGCGCCAGCAGCCCAGAAGAAAGGACGGGACACGGCTATGGCTACACCTTC
>TRBJ1-1|few|TRBV4-3|TRBD1
CASSQGGQGLLNTEAFF
TGCGCCAGCAGCCAAGGGGGACAGGGTTTGTTGAACACTGAAGCTTTCTTT
>TRBJ1-6|-|TRBV5-4|-
CASSPTGNSPLHF
TGTGCCAGCAGCCCAACAGGGAATTCACCCCTCCACTTT
>TRBJ1-1|once|TRBV6-5|-
CASSYNRNTEAFF
TGTGCCAGCAGTTACAATCGGAACACTGAAGCTTTCTTT